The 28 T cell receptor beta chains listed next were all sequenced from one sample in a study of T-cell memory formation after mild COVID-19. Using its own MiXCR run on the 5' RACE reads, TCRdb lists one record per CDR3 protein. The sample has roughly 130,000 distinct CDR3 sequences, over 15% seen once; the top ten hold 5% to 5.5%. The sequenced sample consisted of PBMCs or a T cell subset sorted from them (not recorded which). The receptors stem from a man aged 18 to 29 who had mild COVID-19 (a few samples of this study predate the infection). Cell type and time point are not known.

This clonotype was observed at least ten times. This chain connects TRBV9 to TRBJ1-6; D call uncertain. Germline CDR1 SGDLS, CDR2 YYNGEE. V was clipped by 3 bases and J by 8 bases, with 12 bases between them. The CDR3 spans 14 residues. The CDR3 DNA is TGTGCCAGCAGCGGCGGAATGGATGATTCACCCCTCCACTTT. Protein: CASSGGMDDSPLHF.

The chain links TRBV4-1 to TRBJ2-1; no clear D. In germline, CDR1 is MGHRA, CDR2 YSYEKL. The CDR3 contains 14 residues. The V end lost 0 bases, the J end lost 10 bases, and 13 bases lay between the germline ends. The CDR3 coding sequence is TGCGCCAGCAGCCAAGATTGGTCGATGCCGGAGCAGTTCTTC. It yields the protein CASSQDWSMPEQFF.

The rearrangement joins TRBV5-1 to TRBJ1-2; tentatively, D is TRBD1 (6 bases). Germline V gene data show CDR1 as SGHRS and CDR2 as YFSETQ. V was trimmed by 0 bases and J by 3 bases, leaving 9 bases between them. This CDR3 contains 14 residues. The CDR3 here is CASSLGTGHYGYTF. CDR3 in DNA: TGCGCCAGCAGCTTGGGAACAGGGCACTATGGCTACACCTTC.

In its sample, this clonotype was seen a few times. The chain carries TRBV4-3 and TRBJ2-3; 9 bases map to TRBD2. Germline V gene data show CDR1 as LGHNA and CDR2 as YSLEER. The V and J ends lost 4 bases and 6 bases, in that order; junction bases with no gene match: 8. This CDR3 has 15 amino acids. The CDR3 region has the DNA TGCGCCAGCAGCCCCGGGGTAGCGGGGGTCGATACGCAGTATTTT. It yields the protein CASSPGVAGVDTQYF.

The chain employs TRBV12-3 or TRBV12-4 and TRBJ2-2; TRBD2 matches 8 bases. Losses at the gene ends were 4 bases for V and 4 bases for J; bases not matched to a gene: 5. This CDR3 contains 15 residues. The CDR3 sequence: CASSWAGGGTGELFF. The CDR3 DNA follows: TGTGCCAGCAGTTGGGCCGGGGGGGGCACCGGGGAGCTGTTTTTT.

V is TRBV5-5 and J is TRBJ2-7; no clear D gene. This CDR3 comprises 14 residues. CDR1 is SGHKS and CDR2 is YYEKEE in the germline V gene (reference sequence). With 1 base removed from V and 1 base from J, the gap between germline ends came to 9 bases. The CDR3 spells CASSLLSASYEQYV. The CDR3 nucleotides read TGTGCCAGCAGCTTGTTGTCTGCATCCTACGAGCAGTACGTC.

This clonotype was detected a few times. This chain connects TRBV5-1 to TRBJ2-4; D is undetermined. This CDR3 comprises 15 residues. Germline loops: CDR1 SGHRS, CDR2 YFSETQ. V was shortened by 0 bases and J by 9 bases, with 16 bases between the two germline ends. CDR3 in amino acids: CASSLGSGIGAIQYF. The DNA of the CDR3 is TGCGCCAGCAGCTTGGGGTCTGGTATAGGAGCCATTCAGTACTTC. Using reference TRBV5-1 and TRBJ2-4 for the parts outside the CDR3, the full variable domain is KAGVTQTPRYLIKTRGQQVTLSCSPISGHRSVSWYQQTPGQGLQFLFEYFSETQRNKGNFPGRFSGRQFSNSRSEMNVSTLELGDSALYLCASSLGSGIGAIQYFGAGTRLSVL.

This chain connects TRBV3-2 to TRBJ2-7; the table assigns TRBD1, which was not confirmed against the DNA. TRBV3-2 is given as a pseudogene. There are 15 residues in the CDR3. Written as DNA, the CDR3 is TGTGCCAGCAGCCAAGTGGATTCAGGACACTACGAGCAGTACGTC. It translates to CASSQVDSGHYEQYV.

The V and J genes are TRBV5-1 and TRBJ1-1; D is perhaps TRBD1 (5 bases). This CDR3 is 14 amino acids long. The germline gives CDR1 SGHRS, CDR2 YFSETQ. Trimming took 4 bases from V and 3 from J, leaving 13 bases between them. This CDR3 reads CASSIQGSDTEAFF. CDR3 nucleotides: TGCGCCAGCAGCATCCAGGGATCCGACACTGAAGCTTTCTTT. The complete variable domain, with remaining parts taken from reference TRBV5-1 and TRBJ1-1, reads KAGVTQTPRYLIKTRGQQVTLSCSPISGHRSVSWYQQTPGQGLQFLFEYFSETQRNKGNFPGRFSGRQFSNSRSEMNVSTLELGDSALYLCASSIQGSDTEAFFGQGTRLTVV.

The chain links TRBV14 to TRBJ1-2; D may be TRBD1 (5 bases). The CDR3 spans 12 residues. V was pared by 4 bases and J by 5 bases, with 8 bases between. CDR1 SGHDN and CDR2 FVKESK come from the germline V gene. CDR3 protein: CASSRGSYGYTF. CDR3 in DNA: TGTGCCAGCAGCCGGGGGTCATATGGCTACACCTTC.

In DNA form, the CDR3 reads TGCGCCAGCAGCGAAAACAGGGATTCACCCCTCCACTTT. Its translation: CASSENRDSPLHF. This rearrangement joins TRBV10-2 to TRBJ1-6, with D possibly matching TRBD1 (6 bases). Trimming removed 6 bases at V and 8 bases at J, with 11 bases between. CDR3 size: 13 residues. The germline V gene has CDR1 WSHSY and CDR2 SAAADI.

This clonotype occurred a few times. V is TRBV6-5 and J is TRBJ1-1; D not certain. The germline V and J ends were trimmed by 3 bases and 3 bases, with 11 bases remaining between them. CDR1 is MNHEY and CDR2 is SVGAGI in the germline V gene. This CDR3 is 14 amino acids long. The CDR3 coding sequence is TGTGCCAGCAGTTATAGGGCTAGGTACACTGAAGCTTTCTTT. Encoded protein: CASSYRARYTEAFF.

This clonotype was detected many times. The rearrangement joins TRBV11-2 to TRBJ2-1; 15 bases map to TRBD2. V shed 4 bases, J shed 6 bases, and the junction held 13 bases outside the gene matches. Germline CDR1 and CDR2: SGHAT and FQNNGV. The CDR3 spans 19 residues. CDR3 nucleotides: TGTGCCAGCAGCTCCCGTGGGACTAGCGGGGGGTATAAGGTCAATGAGCAGTTCTTC. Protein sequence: CASSSRGTSGGYKVNEQFF.

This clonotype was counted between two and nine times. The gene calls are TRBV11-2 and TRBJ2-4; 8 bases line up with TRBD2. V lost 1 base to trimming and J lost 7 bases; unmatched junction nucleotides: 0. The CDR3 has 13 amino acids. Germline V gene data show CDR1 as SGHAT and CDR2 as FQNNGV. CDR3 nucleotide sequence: TGTGCCAGCAGCTTAGCGGGGGGGAACATTCAGTACTTC. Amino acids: CASSLAGGNIQYF.

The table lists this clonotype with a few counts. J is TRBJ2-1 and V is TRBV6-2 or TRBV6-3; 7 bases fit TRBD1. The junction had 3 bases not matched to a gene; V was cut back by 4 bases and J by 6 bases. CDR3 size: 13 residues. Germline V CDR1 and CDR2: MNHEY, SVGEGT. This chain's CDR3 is CASSSDRFNEQFF. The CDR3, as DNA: TGTGCCAGCAGTTCGGACAGGTTCAATGAGCAGTTCTTC.

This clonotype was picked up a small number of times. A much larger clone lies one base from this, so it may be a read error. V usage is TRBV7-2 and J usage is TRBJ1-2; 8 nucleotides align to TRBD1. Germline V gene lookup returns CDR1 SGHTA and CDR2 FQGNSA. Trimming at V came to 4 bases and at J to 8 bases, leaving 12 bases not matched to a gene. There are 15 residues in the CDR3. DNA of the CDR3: TGTGCCAGCAGCTGGCCGCCGGGACAGGTCCGCGGCTACACCTTC. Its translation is CASSWPPGQVRGYTF.

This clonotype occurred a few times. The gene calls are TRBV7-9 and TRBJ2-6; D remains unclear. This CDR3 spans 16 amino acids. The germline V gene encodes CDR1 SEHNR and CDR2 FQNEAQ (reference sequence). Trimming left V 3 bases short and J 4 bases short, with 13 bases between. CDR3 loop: CASSFLFKTGANVLTF. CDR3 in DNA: TGTGCCAGCAGCTTTCTGTTCAAGACCGGGGCCAACGTCCTGACTTTC.

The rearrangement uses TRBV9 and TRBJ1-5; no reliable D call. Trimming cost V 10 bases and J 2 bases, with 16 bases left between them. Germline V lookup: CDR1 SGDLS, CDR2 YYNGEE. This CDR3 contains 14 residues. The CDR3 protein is CALGSTFGNQPQHF. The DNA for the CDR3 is TGTGCCCTCGGATCTACCTTTGGCAATCAGCCCCAGCATTTT.

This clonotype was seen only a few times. For the CDR3, the DNA is TGTGCCAGCAGTCCAAGCTCCTATAATTCACCCCTCCACTTT. Translated, it gives CASSPSSYNSPLHF. The chain has TRBV14 and TRBJ1-6; D is undetermined. CDR1 SGHDN and CDR2 FVKESK come from the germline V gene. CDR3 length: 14 amino acids. V shed 6 bases and J shed 0 bases, with 6 bases lying between them.

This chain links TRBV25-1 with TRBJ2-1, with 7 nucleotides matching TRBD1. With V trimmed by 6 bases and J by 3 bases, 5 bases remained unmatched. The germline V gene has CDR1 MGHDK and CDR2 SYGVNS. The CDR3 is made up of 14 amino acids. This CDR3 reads CASSRDRYYNEQFF. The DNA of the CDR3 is TGTGCCAGCAGCCGGGACAGATACTACAATGAGCAGTTCTTC.

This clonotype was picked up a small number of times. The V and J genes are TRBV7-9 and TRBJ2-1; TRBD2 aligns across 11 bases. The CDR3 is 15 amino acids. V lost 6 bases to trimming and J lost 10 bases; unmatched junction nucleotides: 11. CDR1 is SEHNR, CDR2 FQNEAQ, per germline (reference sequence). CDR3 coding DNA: TGTGCCAGCAGTTCCGGGACTAGCGGCCTCATGGAGCAGTTCTTC. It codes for CASSSGTSGLMEQFF.

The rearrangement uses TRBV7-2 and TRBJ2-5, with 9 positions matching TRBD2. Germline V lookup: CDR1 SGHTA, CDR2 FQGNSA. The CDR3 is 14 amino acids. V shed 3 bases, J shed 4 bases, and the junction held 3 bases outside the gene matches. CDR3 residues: CASSFGGGGETQYF. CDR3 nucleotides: TGTGCCAGCAGCTTCGGCGGGGGGGGAGAGACCCAGTACTTC.

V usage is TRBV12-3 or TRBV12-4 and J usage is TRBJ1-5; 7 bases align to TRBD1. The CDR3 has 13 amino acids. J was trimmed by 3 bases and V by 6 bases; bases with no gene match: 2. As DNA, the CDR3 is TGTGCCAGCAGGGGACAGTTCAATCAGCCCCAGCATTTT. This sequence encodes CASRGQFNQPQHF.

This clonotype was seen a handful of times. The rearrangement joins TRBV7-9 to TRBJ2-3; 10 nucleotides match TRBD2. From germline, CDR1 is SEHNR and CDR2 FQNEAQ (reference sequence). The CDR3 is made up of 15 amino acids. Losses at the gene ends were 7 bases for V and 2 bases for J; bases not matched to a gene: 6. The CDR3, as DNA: TGTGCCAGCACCGGAGCGGGGGGGAACACAGATACGCAGTATTTT. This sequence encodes CASTGAGGNTDTQYF.

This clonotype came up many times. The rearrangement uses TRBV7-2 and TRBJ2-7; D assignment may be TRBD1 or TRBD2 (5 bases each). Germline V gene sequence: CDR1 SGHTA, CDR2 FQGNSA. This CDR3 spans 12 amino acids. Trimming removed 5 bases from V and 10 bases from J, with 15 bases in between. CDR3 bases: TGTGCCAGCAGCAACCACCCGGGGCTTCAGTACGTC. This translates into CASSNHPGLQYV.

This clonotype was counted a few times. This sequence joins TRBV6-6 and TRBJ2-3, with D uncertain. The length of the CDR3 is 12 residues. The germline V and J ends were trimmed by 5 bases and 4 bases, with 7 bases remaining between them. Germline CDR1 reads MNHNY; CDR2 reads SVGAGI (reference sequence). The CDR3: CASSPDADTQYF. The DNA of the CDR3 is TGTGCCAGCAGTCCTGATGCAGATACGCAGTATTTT.

In DNA, the CDR3 is TGTGCCAGCAGCTTCGCGGCCCGGGAGCTGTTTTTT. This translates into CASSFAARELFF. The V and J genes are TRBV7-2 and TRBJ2-2; D ambiguous. The CDR3 is 12 residues long. Trimming took off 3 bases at V and 9 bases at J, with 8 bases between the two ends. Per the germline V gene, CDR1 is SGHTA and CDR2 is FQGNSA.

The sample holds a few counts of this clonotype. In DNA, the CDR3 is TGCAGTGCACTGGGGACCCACGGGAAGACCCAGTACTTC. This encodes CSALGTHGKTQYF. The chain carries TRBV20-1 and TRBJ2-5; D is perhaps TRBD1 or TRBD2 (5 bases each). The CDR3 length is 13 residues. Germline V gene data show CDR1 as DFQATT and CDR2 as SNEGSKA (reference sequence). Trimming took off 6 bases at V and 6 bases at J, with 17 bases between the two ends.